A single sample is the source of the 15 T cell receptor beta chains below, sequenced in a study of T cells expressing NK-cell markers. TCRdb re-called the 5' RACE reads, yielding one record per CDR3 amino acid sequence without DNA. The specimen's table records 500,000 or so distinct CDR3 sequences. The sequenced sample consisted of blood T cells: a sorted CD56 or NKG2C T cell subset, CD4+ or CD8+ T cells, or bulk PBMC T cells (not recorded which). These receptors originate from a man younger than 35 in good health.

The chain links TRBV9 to TRBJ2-1; TCRdb picks TRBD2, but there is no DNA to check that call. Germline CDR1 SGDLS, CDR2 YYNGEE. CDR3 length: 16 residues. CDR3 sequence reads: CASSEGGSTSQDEQFF.

The V and J genes are TRBV12-3 or TRBV12-4 and TRBJ2-1; the D gene TCRdb calls, TRBD2, cannot be checked with no DNA. The CDR3 contains 17 residues. The CDR3 protein is CASSLARLAGNYNEQFF.

This chain uses TRBV7-9 with TRBJ2-1; TCRdb proposes TRBD2, but this gene call is untestable without DNA. Germline assignment: CDR1 SEHNR and CDR2 FQNEAQ (reference sequence). The CDR3 sequence is 15 residues long. Here the CDR3 reads CASSRGSGLYNEQFF.

The V and J genes are TRBV5-1 and TRBJ2-2. This CDR3 comprises 14 residues. The germline V gene has CDR1 SGHRS and CDR2 YFSETQ. The CDR3 sequence is CASSLWQHTGELFF.

V is TRBV14 and J is TRBJ2-3; absent DNA, TCRdb's TRBD1 call cannot be checked. The CDR3 runs 15 residues. CDR1 and CDR2 (germline): SGHDN, FVKESK. The CDR3 reads CASSQGDREADTQYF.

The chain recombines TRBV12-3 or TRBV12-4 with TRBJ2-3. This CDR3 region has 16 residues. CDR3 sequence: CASSLGTNFYTDTQYF.

The chain links TRBV29-1 to TRBJ2-1; TCRdb's D gene call, TRBD2, goes unchecked for lack of DNA. Germline lookup yields CDR1 SQVTM and CDR2 ANQGSEA. This CDR3 is built from 14 residues. The CDR3 protein is CSVDRLAGRGEQFF.

This chain connects TRBV12-3 or TRBV12-4 to TRBJ2-1; TCRdb calls TRBD2, which cannot be checked without DNA. There are 16 residues in the CDR3. Here the CDR3 reads CASNPPWGFPYNEQFF.

The rearrangement joins TRBV7-3 to TRBJ2-1; the TCRdb call, TRBD1, lacks DNA for checking. The germline V gene has CDR1 SGHTA and CDR2 FQGTGA. The CDR3 is 16 amino acids. CDR3 residues: CASSLTPGAMYNEQFF.

The V call is TRBV29-1, the J call TRBJ2-3; TCRdb proposes TRBD2, but this gene call is untestable without DNA. The CDR3 loop spans 17 amino acids. Germline V gene sequence: CDR1 SQVTM, CDR2 ANQGSEA. The CDR3 here is CSVVLRRFSGRPDTQYF.

The chain carries TRBV6-4 and TRBJ2-3. Per germline, CDR1 MRHNA and CDR2 SNTAGT. The CDR3 sequence is 13 residues long. CDR3 loop: CASSETWADTQYF.

This chain uses TRBV7-2 with TRBJ2-2; TCRdb's D call of TRBD2 is untestable without DNA. Germline V lookup: CDR1 SGHTA, CDR2 FQGNSA. CDR3 length: 16 residues. The chain's CDR3 is CASSLGLAGAVGELFF.

The chain employs TRBV7-9 and TRBJ2-3; with no DNA, the TCRdb D assignment of TRBD1 cannot be verified. The length of the CDR3 is 14 residues. Germline V gene lookup returns CDR1 SEHNR and CDR2 FQNEAQ (reference sequence). The CDR3: CASSSDSGADTQYF.

The chain combines TRBV6-1 with TRBJ1-3. CDR1 and CDR2 (germline): MNHNS, SASEGT. The length of the CDR3 is 15 residues. The CDR3 region is CASREQISSGNTIYF.

V gene TRBV11-2 combines with J gene TRBJ2-7; no DNA is available, so the TRBD1 call from TCRdb remains unchecked. The CDR3 runs 16 residues. Germline V gene lookup returns CDR1 SGHAT and CDR2 FQNNGV. CDR3 sequence: CASSSLRGTGHHEQYF.